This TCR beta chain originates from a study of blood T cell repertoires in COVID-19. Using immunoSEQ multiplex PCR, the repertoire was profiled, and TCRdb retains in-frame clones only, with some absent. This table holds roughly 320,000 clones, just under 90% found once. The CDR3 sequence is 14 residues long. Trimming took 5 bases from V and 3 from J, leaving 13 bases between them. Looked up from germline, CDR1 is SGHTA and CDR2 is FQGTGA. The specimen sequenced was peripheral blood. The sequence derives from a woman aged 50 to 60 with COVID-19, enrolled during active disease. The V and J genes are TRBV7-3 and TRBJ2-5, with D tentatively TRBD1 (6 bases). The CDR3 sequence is CASSEQGWKETQYF. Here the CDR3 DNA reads TGTGCCAGCAGCGAACAGGGATGGAAAGAGACCCAGTACTTC.